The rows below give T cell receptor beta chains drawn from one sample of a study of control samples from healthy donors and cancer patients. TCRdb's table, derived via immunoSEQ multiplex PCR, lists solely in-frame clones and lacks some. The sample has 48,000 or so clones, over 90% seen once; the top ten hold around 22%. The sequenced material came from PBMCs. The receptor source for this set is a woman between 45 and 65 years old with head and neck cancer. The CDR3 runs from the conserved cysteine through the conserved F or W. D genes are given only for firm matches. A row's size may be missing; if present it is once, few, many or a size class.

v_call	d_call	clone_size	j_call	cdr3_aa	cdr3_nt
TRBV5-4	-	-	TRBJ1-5	CASSLRGQPQHF	TGTGCCAGCAGCTTACGGGGTCAGCCCCAGCATTTT
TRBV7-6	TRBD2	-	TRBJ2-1	CASSLSGSRDNEQFF	TGTGCCAGCAGTCTTAGCGGGAGTCGGGACAATGAGCAGTTCTTC
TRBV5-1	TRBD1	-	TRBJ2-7	CASSLARQGSYEQYF	TGCGCCAGCAGCTTGGCCCGACAGGGGTCCTACGAGCAGTACTTC
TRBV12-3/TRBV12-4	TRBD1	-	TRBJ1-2	CASGTDYGYTF	TGTGCCAGCGGGACAGATTATGGCTACACCTTC
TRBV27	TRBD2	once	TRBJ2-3	CASSSPRTSGRYMADTQYF	TGTGCCAGCAGTTCGCCCCGGACTAGCGGGAGGTATATGGCAGATACGCAGTATTTT
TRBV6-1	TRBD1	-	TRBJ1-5	CASSEWTGGSNQPQHF	TGTGCCAGCAGTGAATGGACAGGGGGAAGCAATCAGCCCCAGCATTTT
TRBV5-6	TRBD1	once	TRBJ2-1	CASSFRTGFYNEQFF	TGTGCCAGCAGCTTTCGGACAGGATTCTACAATGAGCAGTTCTTC
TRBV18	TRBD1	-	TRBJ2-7	CASSPGPGQGKHEQYF	TGTGCCAGCTCACCAGGGCCGGGACAGGGGAAACACGAGCAGTACTTC
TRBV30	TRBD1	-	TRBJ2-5	CAWKGAHETQYF	TGTGCCTGGAAGGGGGCACACGAGACCCAGTACTTC
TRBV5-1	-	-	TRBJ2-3	CASSFSGDTQYF	TGCGCCAGCAGCTTCAGCGGGGATACGCAGTATTTT
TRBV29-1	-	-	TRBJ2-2	CSVEGRGTAAGELFF	TGCAGCGTTGAAGGTCGCGGGACAGCGGCCGGGGAGCTGTTTTTT
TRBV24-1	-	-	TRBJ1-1	CAPCSEAFF	TGTGCCCCCTGTTCTGAAGCTTTCTTT
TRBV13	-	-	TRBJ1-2	CASTENRVWGYTF	TGTGCCAGCACCGAAAACAGGGTTTGGGGCTACACCTTC
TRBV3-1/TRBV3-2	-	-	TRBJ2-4	CASSQRVQLAKNIQYF	TGTGCCAGCAGCCAAAGGGTGCAGCTAGCCAAAAACATTCAGTACTTC
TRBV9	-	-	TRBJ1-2	CASSVGKGRGVYGYTF	TGTGCCAGCAGCGTAGGGAAGGGCAGGGGCGTCTATGGCTACACCTTC